A selection of T cell receptor beta chains follows, all from one sample in a study of T-cell memory formation after mild COVID-19. TCRdb reprocessed the 5' RACE reads via MiXCR and lists one record per CDR3 protein. This table has 250,000 to 300,000 distinct CDR3 sequences, approximately 8.4% appearing once. Input material: PBMCs or a T cell subset sorted from them (not recorded which). All receptors come from a man in his late teens or twenties who had mild COVID-19 (a few samples of this study predate the infection). Cell type and time point are not known. Both conserved end residues are trimmed from each CDR3. Fields, in order: CDR3 protein, V gene, J gene, CDR3 length.

CDR3 protein: ASSEGQGPDTQY
V gene: TRBV2
J gene: TRBJ2-3
CDR3 length: 12

CDR3 protein: ASSLRLGQGPLNTIY
V gene: TRBV5-1
J gene: TRBJ1-3
CDR3 length: 15

CDR3 protein: ASSYSRGLGQF
V gene: TRBV6-5
J gene: TRBJ2-1
CDR3 length: 11

CDR3 protein: ASSPSGPQPQH
V gene: TRBV5-1
J gene: TRBJ1-5
CDR3 length: 11

CDR3 protein: ASSLAGTLNTEAF
V gene: TRBV7-2
J gene: TRBJ1-1
CDR3 length: 13

CDR3 protein: ASSFGRGAYNEQF
V gene: TRBV6-5
J gene: TRBJ2-1
CDR3 length: 13

CDR3 protein: AISERTGTDTQY
V gene: TRBV10-3
J gene: TRBJ2-3
CDR3 length: 12

CDR3 protein: ASSIGTSTDTQY
V gene: TRBV5-1
J gene: TRBJ2-3
CDR3 length: 12

CDR3 protein: ASSLILLGEQY
V gene: TRBV7-3
J gene: TRBJ2-7
CDR3 length: 11

CDR3 protein: ASSYSSDLSSGANVLT
V gene: TRBV6-5
J gene: TRBJ2-6
CDR3 length: 16

CDR3 protein: ASSLRSGENTGELF
V gene: TRBV7-6
J gene: TRBJ2-2
CDR3 length: 14

CDR3 protein: ASSLGRANEQF
V gene: TRBV7-8
J gene: TRBJ2-1
CDR3 length: 11

CDR3 protein: ASSYNGGATDTQY
V gene: TRBV4-3
J gene: TRBJ2-3
CDR3 length: 13

CDR3 protein: ASSAAGETQY
V gene: TRBV9
J gene: TRBJ2-5
CDR3 length: 10

CDR3 protein: ASTGGGSKNNEQF
V gene: TRBV5-6
J gene: TRBJ2-1
CDR3 length: 13

CDR3 protein: ASSLTDRGLGELF
V gene: TRBV28
J gene: TRBJ2-2
CDR3 length: 13

CDR3 protein: ASSVGQGYGYT
V gene: TRBV7-2
J gene: TRBJ1-2
CDR3 length: 11

CDR3 protein: ASSNIAGGGYNEQF
V gene: TRBV5-1
J gene: TRBJ2-1
CDR3 length: 14

CDR3 protein: ASSFSPGGHETQY
V gene: TRBV7-8
J gene: TRBJ2-5
CDR3 length: 13

CDR3 protein: ASSPGGGNTGELF
V gene: TRBV5-5
J gene: TRBJ2-2
CDR3 length: 13

CDR3 protein: ASSRLAGTSYEQY
V gene: TRBV11-2
J gene: TRBJ2-7
CDR3 length: 13

CDR3 protein: ASSQLPSGGDLADTQY
V gene: TRBV4-1
J gene: TRBJ2-3
CDR3 length: 16

CDR3 protein: ASSQDTPGGGDTQY
V gene: TRBV4-3
J gene: TRBJ2-3
CDR3 length: 14